This TCR beta chain stems from a study of regulatory T cells in long-lasting Graves disease. Study-wide points: Persistent patients shared more public clonotypes (approximately 2,500) than new patients (just under 1,000).

Arm-PCR of CDR3 regions and iRepertoire HTBI primers were the basis on which TCR beta libraries were built. Each CDR3 protein gets one entry after TCRdb re-called the multiplex PCR reads with MiXCR. This table has about 330,000 distinct CDR3 sequences, around 15% appearing once. Time point meaning: newly diagnosed GD, antithyroid drugs for less than 3 months. RNA extracted from PBMCs served as the sequencing template. This clonotype came up many times. Its target is not known. Losses at the gene ends were 6 bases for V and 5 bases for J; bases not matched to a gene: 5. CDR1 and CDR2 (germline): SGHTA, FQGTGA. The CDR3 has 14 amino acids. This sample was shared with a second study, whose subject was T cells in Graves' hyperthyroidism and ophthalmopathy. From that second work: The HTBI set primed first-round TCR CDR3 RT-PCR.

The receptor was isolated from a woman under 30 with Graves disease. The sequences come from peripheral blood mononuclear cells (PBMCs), collected at new diagnosis, from a patient treated with antithyroid drugs. The chain couples TRBV7-3 to TRBJ2-3; TRBD2 matches at 10 bases. The CDR3 DNA follows: TGTGCCAGCAGTCGACTAGCGGGTGTAGATACGCAGTATTTT. Translated: CASSRLAGVDTQYF.